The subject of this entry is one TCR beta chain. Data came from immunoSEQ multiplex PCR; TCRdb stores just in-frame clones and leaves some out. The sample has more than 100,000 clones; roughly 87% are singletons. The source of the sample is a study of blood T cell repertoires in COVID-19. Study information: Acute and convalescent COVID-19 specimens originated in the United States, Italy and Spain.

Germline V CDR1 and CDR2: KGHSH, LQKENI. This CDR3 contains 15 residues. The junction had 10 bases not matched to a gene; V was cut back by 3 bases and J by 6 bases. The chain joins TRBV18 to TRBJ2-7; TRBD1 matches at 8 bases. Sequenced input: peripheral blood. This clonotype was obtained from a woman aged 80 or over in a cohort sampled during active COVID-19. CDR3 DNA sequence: TGTGCCAGCTCACCGGGAATGACGGACAGGGCCGAGCAGTACTTC. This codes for CASSPGMTDRAEQYF.